These T cell receptor beta chains were read from a single sample in a study of control samples from healthy donors and cancer patients. The method was immunoSEQ multiplex PCR; TCRdb's version includes in-frame clones alone and lacks a portion of them. The top ten hold 13% of the sample, which has roughly 100,000 clones, around 82% seen once. Sequenced sample: blood. The receptors stem from a woman aged 50 to 60 in good health. The conserved cysteine and the conserved F or W are not part of the CDR3 here. The order of the fields is clone size, V gene, J gene, CDR3 protein. Size values are once, few and many counts, or a class for expanded clones, and some rows have none.

few,TRBV5-1,TRBJ2-5,ASSPTGVETQY
.,TRBV12-5,TRBJ2-7,ASGLVNDRVYEQY
once,TRBV28,TRBJ1-4,ASSFGGATNEKLF
.,TRBV19,TRBJ1-5,ASSSTQNQPQH
.,TRBV7-9,TRBJ2-3,ASSFLGATDTQY
.,TRBV7-3,TRBJ1-1,ASSLNPQTIISTF
.,TRBV19,TRBJ1-5,ASSTLAGGGSNQPQH
.,TRBV21-1,TRBJ1-2,ASSPTRETPPRDT
.,TRBV29-1,TRBJ1-2,SVLEGTGGYT
.,TRBV7-9,TRBJ1-2,ASSSRGRSGYT
.,TRBV24-1,TRBJ1-4,ATSVQGEKLF
.,TRBV12-1,TRBJ1-5,ASSFGRVGDQPQH
.,TRBV30,TRBJ2-1,AWNAGGGNEQF
.,TRBV6-5,TRBJ1-2,ASSRPGQGHGYT
.,TRBV18,TRBJ2-5,ASSSQETQY
.,TRBV7-2,TRBJ1-4,ASSLFAPTGATNEKLF
.,TRBV11-1,TRBJ2-3,ASSLAASGVTDTQY
.,TRBV5-5,TRBJ2-5,ASSLVAGGYQETQY
.,TRBV20-1,TRBJ2-2,SASRGRVGTGELF
.,TRBV21-1,TRBJ1-5,ASRGSGQGKGDSNQPQH
.,TRBV30,TRBJ1-5,AWSIAHYDQPQH
.,TRBV19,TRBJ2-5,ASSPPGVRETQY
.,TRBV19,TRBJ2-3,ASSIGRGPGTDTQY
.,TRBV7-3,TRBJ2-5,ASSDGWSANQETQY
.,TRBV6-5,TRBJ1-5,ASTTTGEQPQH
once,TRBV24-1,TRBJ1-5,ATSDAGASEPQH
.,TRBV7-3,TRBJ2-3,ASSFGIAGPDTQY
.,TRBV7-2,TRBJ1-1,ASSLVPAVTEAF
.,TRBV7-2,TRBJ1-2,ASSTGTGGAWGYT
.,TRBV2,TRBJ1-1,ASSTNRVTEAF